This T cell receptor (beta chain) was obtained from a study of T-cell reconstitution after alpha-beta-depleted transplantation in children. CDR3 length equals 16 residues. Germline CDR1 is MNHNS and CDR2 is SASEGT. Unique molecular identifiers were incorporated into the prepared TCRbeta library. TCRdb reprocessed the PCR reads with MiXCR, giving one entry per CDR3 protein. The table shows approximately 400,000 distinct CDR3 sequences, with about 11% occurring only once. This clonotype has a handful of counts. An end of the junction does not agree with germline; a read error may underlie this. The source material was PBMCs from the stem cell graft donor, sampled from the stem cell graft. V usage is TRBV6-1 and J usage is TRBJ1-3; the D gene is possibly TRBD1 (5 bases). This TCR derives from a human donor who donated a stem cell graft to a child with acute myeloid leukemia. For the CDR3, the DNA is TGTGCCAGCAGGGAAGCAGGGCTCGCCTCTGGAAACACCATATATTTT. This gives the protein CASREAGLASGNTIYF.